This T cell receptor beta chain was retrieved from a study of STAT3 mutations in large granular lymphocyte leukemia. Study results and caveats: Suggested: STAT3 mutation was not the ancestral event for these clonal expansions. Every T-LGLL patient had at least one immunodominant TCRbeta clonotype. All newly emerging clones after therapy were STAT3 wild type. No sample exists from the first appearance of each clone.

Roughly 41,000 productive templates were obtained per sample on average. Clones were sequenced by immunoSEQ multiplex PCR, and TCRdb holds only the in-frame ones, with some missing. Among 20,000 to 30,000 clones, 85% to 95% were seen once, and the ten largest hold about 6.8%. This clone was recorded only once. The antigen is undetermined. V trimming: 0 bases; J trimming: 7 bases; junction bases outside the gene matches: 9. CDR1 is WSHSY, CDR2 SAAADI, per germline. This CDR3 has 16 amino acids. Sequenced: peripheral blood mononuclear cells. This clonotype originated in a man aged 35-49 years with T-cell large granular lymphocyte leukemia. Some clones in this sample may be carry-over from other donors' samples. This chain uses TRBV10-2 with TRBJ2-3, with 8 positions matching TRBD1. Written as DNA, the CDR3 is TGCGCCAGCAGTGAGTCCGTGGGGGACAGGCTGAATACGCAGTATTTT. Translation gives CASSESVGDRLNTQYF.